This T cell receptor beta chain was identified in a study of response to subunit inactivated influenza vaccine. TCRdb redid the calling of the RT-PCR reads with MiXCR, one entry per CDR3 protein. Altogether more than 550,000 distinct CDR3 sequences are present, roughly 12% being singletons, with the ten largest covering roughly a tenth. CDR1 and CDR2 from the germline V gene are KGHSH and LQKENI. This CDR3 is 12 amino acids long. V lost 6 bases and J lost 7, with 13 bases in between. Sequencing used PBMCs from blood, obtained on the day of vaccination. This sequence was found in a man aged 50-60 years who received an inactivated influenza vaccine. The chain employs TRBV18 and TRBJ2-7; D tentatively reads TRBD1 or TRBD2 (6 bases each). This CDR3 is CASSIGGGEQYF. CDR3 DNA: TGTGCCAGCTCTATCGGAGGGGGTGAGCAGTACTTC.